A selection of T cell receptor beta chains follows, all from one sample in a study of OX40 agonist ivuxolimab in advanced cancers. Produced via immunoSEQ multiplex PCR; TCRdb's table is partial and in-frame only. The sample gives about 62,000 clones, under 95% of which show up once; over 9.5% is in the top ten. Material: CD4+ or CD8+ T cells sorted from blood, obtained in a trial of the OX40 agonist ivuxolimab. These receptors were collected from an adult with an advanced solid tumor such as melanoma, head and neck, liver or kidney cancer. The CDR3 runs from the conserved cysteine through the conserved F or W.

j_gene	v_gene	CDR3aa
TRBJ2-7	TRBV28	CASSGQRVHEQYF
TRBJ1-3	TRBV6-6	CASSYSVGGIGNTIYF
TRBJ2-5	TRBV11-2	CASSPRLAGLPLQETQYF
TRBJ2-7	TRBV6-6	CASSYQSSGRGYEQYF
TRBJ2-5	TRBV4-2	CASSPWTGGEETQYF
TRBJ2-4	TRBV7-9	CASSPGRDRLLQYF
TRBJ2-7	TRBV1	CTSSQHPTSGHSYEQYF
TRBJ1-1	TRBV6-5	CASSSQGLNTEAFF
TRBJ1-1	TRBV29-1	CSVGRGTGGPEAFF
TRBJ2-5	TRBV2	CASSEDGAFSGETQYF
TRBJ2-1	TRBV10-2	CASSGVYISYNEQFF
TRBJ2-7	TRBV5-1	CASREGTGPYEQYF
.	TRBV7-2	CASSPRDTGELFF
TRBJ2-7	TRBV19	CASSMGQYGYEQYF
TRBJ2-1	TRBV11-3	CASSSPGGAYNEQFF
TRBJ2-1	TRBV27	CASSHPSRVVAGSSSYNEQFF
TRBJ1-5	TRBV7-9	CASSRTGSNQPQHF
TRBJ2-7	TRBV28	CASSFGLAGDEQYF
TRBJ2-5	TRBV5-1	CASSPGTSSQETQYF
.	TRBV9	CASSVGLAGTYEQYF
TRBJ2-7	TRBV15	CATSREAADSYEQYF
TRBJ2-1	TRBV19	CASTMGTSGYNEQFF
TRBJ2-7	TRBV19	CASAYSGIDSYEQYF
TRBJ2-7	TRBV28	CASSPSLAETYEQYF
TRBJ2-1	TRBV2	CASPWGLAGDNEQFF